This TCR beta chain was sequenced during a study of shared clonotypes between healthy human individuals. This CDR3 comprises 17 residues. Trimming cost V 4 bases and J 4 bases, with 21 bases left between them. Germline CDR1 and CDR2: SGHDT and YYEEEE. Each subset's genomic DNA was split evenly across several immunoSEQ plates. Sequenced by immunoSEQ multiplex PCR; TCRdb stores in-frame clones only, minus some. The repertoire holds about 1 million clones, with approximately 76% as singletons. The sequence came from a man aged 18-30 years in good health. Sequencing was carried out using memory CD4+ T cells sorted from blood. Specified subset: CD45RA-negative fraction. The V gene is TRBV5-6, the J gene TRBJ1-3; no clear D. In DNA form, the CDR3 reads TGTGCCAGCAGCCGCCCTGGAAGTTTTGATTCGGGAAACACCATATATTTT. This translates into CASSRPGSFDSGNTIYF.